This T cell receptor (beta chain) originates from a study of blood T cell repertoires in COVID-19. Study in general: There were acute and convalescent COVID-19 samples, and they came from the United States, Italy and Spain.

This CDR3 contains 13 residues. V was shortened by 3 bases and J by 4 bases, with 8 bases between the two germline ends. Germline values: CDR1 LNHDA, CDR2 SQIVND (reference sequence). Clones were sequenced by immunoSEQ multiplex PCR, and TCRdb holds only the in-frame ones, with some missing. Here the sample spans about 77,000 clones, under 95% being singletons. This chain joins TRBV19 and TRBJ2-3; no reliable D call. The clonotype originates from a woman aged 80 or over with active or convalescent COVID-19. The sequenced sample consisted of peripheral blood. CDR3 protein: CASSMSLADTQYF. The CDR3 DNA reads as TGTGCCAGTAGTATGTCTCTTGCAGATACGCAGTATTTT.